The rows below give T cell receptor beta chains drawn from one sample of a study of blood T cell repertoires in COVID-19. The protocol was immunoSEQ multiplex PCR, while the TCRdb copy is restricted to in-frame clones and leaves out a portion. The data show about 200,000 clones, with approximately 80% seen just once and approximately 7.2% held by the top ten. The sequenced material came from peripheral blood. Receptors originate from a human donor with acute or convalescent COVID-19. The donor label of this sample is uncertain. Each CDR3 is given with its conserved first and last residue. The D gene is left open where the match is weak. The size of a clone is reported for some rows only, either as once, few or many, or as a class for expanded clones.

j_call clone_size d_call v_call cdr3_nt cdr3_aa
TRBJ2-1 . TRBD2 TRBV5-6 TGTGCCAGCAGCTTGTATCGGCGGGAGGTTGGGGAGCAGTTCTTC CASSLYRREVGEQFF
TRBJ2-2 . . TRBV4-3 TGCGCCAGCGCTGATAAGATTCCGACAGGCTTGGGGACCGGGGAGCTGTTTTTT CASADKIPTGLGTGELFF
TRBJ1-1 few . TRBV6-5 TGTGCCAGCAGCCGCGACAGCCCGAACACTGAAGCTTTCTTT CASSRDSPNTEAFF
TRBJ1-5 . . TRBV12-1 TGTGCCAGCAGCACCGACAGGGGGCCAAATCAGCCCCAGCATTTT CASSTDRGPNQPQHF
TRBJ2-1 . . TRBV5-1 TGCGCCAGCAGCCCGACTGGGAGCTCCTACAATGAGCAGTTCTTC CASSPTGSSYNEQFF
TRBJ2-7 . . TRBV10-3 TGTGCCATCAGTGAGTCGGCCTCTCGGGACGAGCAGTACTTC CAISESASRDEQYF
TRBJ2-2 . . TRBV27 TGTGCCAGCACCGACTTGGGGGGGCCGATAACCGGGGAGCTGTTTTTT CASTDLGGPITGELFF
TRBJ1-4 . . TRBV23-1 TGCGCCAGCAGTCCCTTCTCTGGGCCAGCGGCGGGTGAAAAACTGTTTTTT CASSPFSGPAAGEKLFF
TRBJ2-1 . TRBD2 TRBV4-1 TGCGCCAGCAGCCAAAATACTAGCGGGAGACGGAATGAGCAGTTCTTC CASSQNTSGRRNEQFF
TRBJ2-7 . . TRBV11-2 TGTGCCAGCAGCTTACTTGGTAGCGAGCGCTACGAGCAGTACTTC CASSLLGSERYEQYF
TRBJ2-3 . TRBD2 TRBV5-1 TGCGCCAGCAGCCGAGACCAAGCGGGAGAAACAGATACGCAGTATTTT CASSRDQAGETDTQYF
TRBJ1-1 . TRBD1 TRBV9 TGTGCCAGCAGCGCGGGACAGGGGGCGAAAACTGAAGCTTTCTTT CASSAGQGAKTEAFF
TRBJ2-7 . TRBD2 TRBV19 TGTGCCAGTAGTCTTCGCGGGGGGACCTACGAGCAGTACTTC CASSLRGGTYEQYF
TRBJ1-4 . . TRBV2 TGTGCCAGCAGATTTACCGGAGCCGGGGGTGAAAAACTGTTTTTT CASRFTGAGGEKLFF
TRBJ1-2 . . TRBV30 TGTGCCTGGAGAACCATCAGGCGCGGCTACACCTTC CAWRTIRRGYTF
TRBJ1-5 once TRBD1 TRBV2 TGTGCCAGCACCCCGGGACAGGGTATTGGCAATCAGCCCCAGCATTTT CASTPGQGIGNQPQHF
TRBJ1-3 . . TRBV6-6 TGTGCCAGCAGTTACGGCAGCGAAAACACCATATATTTT CASSYGSENTIYF
TRBJ1-5 . TRBD1 TRBV19 TGTGCCAGTAGTAATTACAGGGGTAGCAATCAGCCCCAGCATTTT CASSNYRGSNQPQHF
TRBJ1-4 . TRBD1 TRBV2 TGTGCCAGCAGTGAAGGGGACAGCGAAAAACTGTTTTTT CASSEGDSEKLFF
TRBJ2-1 . TRBD1 TRBV11-1 TGTGCCAGCAGCGCACCCGGGACAGGGGGTAATGATGAGCAGTTCTTC CASSAPGTGGNDEQFF
TRBJ2-4 . . TRBV5-6 TGTGCCAGCAGTTCCTACCGGACAGCGAAAAACATTCAGTACTTC CASSSYRTAKNIQYF
TRBJ1-1 . . TRBV21-1 TGTGCCAGCATCTGGGCCAGGCCGAACACTGAAGCTTTCTTT CASIWARPNTEAFF
TRBJ1-2 . . TRBV5-5 TGTGCCAGCAGCTTGAAGGGGGATTATGGCTACACCTTC CASSLKGDYGYTF
TRBJ1-6 . . TRBV7-2 TGTGCCAGCAGCTTAGATGCAGGGGCTAACCCACCCCTCCACTTT CASSLDAGANPPLHF
TRBJ1-1 . TRBD1 TRBV29-1 TGCAGCGCTCGGACAGGGGGCACTGAAGCTTTCTTT CSARTGGTEAFF
TRBJ1-1 . . TRBV20-1 TGCAGTGCTAGCGGGAGCACTGAAGCTTTCTTT CSASGSTEAFF
TRBJ2-1 . TRBD2 TRBV29-1 TGCAGCGTTGACCTGACTAGCGCAAACAATGAGCAGTTCTTC CSVDLTSANNEQFF
TRBJ1-6 once . TRBV3-1/TRBV3-2 TGTGCCAGCAGCCAAGAAAGTGAGGTCTCACCCCTCCACTTT CASSQESEVSPLHF
TRBJ2-1 . TRBD2 TRBV3-1/TRBV3-2 TGTGCCAGCAGCCCCTGGACTAGCGGGAGCAATGAGCAGTTCTTC CASSPWTSGSNEQFF
TRBJ2-3 . TRBD2 TRBV7-2 TGTGCCAGCAGCACACTAGCGGGAGTCGCAGATACGCAGTATTTT CASSTLAGVADTQYF
TRBJ1-6 . TRBD1 TRBV25-1 TGTGCCAGCAGTGAACACGGGACAGGAGAAAGGTCGCACCTCCACTTT CASSEHGTGERSHLHF
TRBJ2-1 once TRBD2 TRBV7-8 TGTGCCAGCAGCAAGGGACTAGCGGGAAACAATGAGCAGTTCTTC CASSKGLAGNNEQFF
TRBJ2-7 . TRBD1 TRBV3-1/TRBV3-2 TGTGCCAGCAGCCAACCCAGGACAGGGGGATCCTACGAGCAGTACTTC CASSQPRTGGSYEQYF
TRBJ1-1 . . TRBV24-1 TGTGCCACCAGGTTGGACAGGAACACTGAAGCTTTCTTT CATRLDRNTEAFF
TRBJ1-2 . . TRBV19 TGTGCCAGTAGCGCGATCGGCGGTTCTAACTATGGCTACACCTTC CASSAIGGSNYGYTF
TRBJ2-1 . . TRBV15 TGTGCCACCAGCATGGGGCCTTACAATGAGCAGTTCTTC CATSMGPYNEQFF
TRBJ2-7 . TRBD1 TRBV14 TGTGCCAGCAGCCAATCCGCGGGTGGGACAGGGGCCTACGAGCAGTACTTC CASSQSAGGTGAYEQYF
TRBJ2-5 . TRBD1 TRBV5-1 TGCGCCAGCAGCTTGACAGGGGGCGAGGAGACCCAGTACTTC CASSLTGGEETQYF
TRBJ1-1 . TRBD1 TRBV28 TGTGCCAGCAGTTTCGGGACAGGGGCTGCTTTCTTT CASSFGTGAAFF
TRBJ1-1 once TRBD1 TRBV29-1 TGCAATTTACAGGGGATGAACACTGAAGCTTTCTTT CNLQGMNTEAFF